Listed below are T cell receptor beta chains from one sample, sequenced in a study of tumor and adjacent non-tumor tissue in lung cancer. TCRdb analysed the multiplex PCR reads with MiXCR anew, one entry per CDR3 protein. The sample carries roughly 200,000 distinct CDR3 sequences, 60% to 85% recorded once. Sequenced sample: lung tumor tissue. Source of these receptors: a man in his 60s with non-small cell lung cancer. Both conserved end residues are part of each CDR3. The order of the fields is D gene, V gene, J gene, clone size, CDR3 protein, CDR3 DNA. D genes are given only for firm matches. A row's size may be missing; if present it is once, few, many or a size class.

.,TRBV5-1,TRBJ1-3,.,CASSLPGIGNTIYF,TGTGCCAGCAGCTTGCCAGGGATAGGAAACACCATATATTTT
.,TRBV11-2,TRBJ2-5,.,CASSPNYRVVETQYF,TGTGCCAGCAGTCCCAACTACAGGGTTGTGGAGACCCAGTACTTC
.,TRBV4-1,TRBJ1-5,.,CASSQVGGLLHQPQHF,TGCGCCAGCAGCCAAGTGGGGGGCTTACTTCATCAGCCCCAGCATTTT
.,TRBV12-3/TRBV12-4,TRBJ2-7,.,CASNWRTTLYEKYF,TGTGCCAGCAATTGGAGGACTACCCTATACGAGAAGTACTTC
TRBD1,TRBV20-1,TRBJ1-2,.,CSAQPGTVRGYTF,TGCAGTGCTCAACCCGGGACAGTGAGGGGCTACACCTTC
.,TRBV20-1,TRBJ1-1,.,CSVPAMGGASAFF,TGCAGTGTTCCCGCGATGGGGGGGGCTTCAGCTTTCTTT
.,TRBV18,TRBJ2-1,.,CASSPRSGPGQFF,TGTGCCAGCTCACCACGTTCTGGTCCTGGGCAGTTCTTC
TRBD2,TRBV11-3,TRBJ2-2,many,CASSPSGAGSGELFF,TGTGCCAGCAGCCCCTCCGGAGCGGGGTCCGGGGAGCTGTTTTTT
.,TRBV6-1,TRBJ1-4,.,CVSRSDTTTNEKLFF,TGTGTCAGCAGATCTGACACCACAACTAATGAAAAACTGTTTTTT
TRBD2,TRBV20-1,TRBJ2-3,once,CGARGASGRAVTSTDTRYF,TGCGGTGCTAGAGGGGCTAGCGGGAGAGCTGTTACTAGCACAGATACGCGGTATTTT
TRBD2,TRBV12-5,TRBJ2-3,.,CASGPSGGVFSTDTQYF,TGTGCTAGTGGCCCTAGCGGGGGGGTATTTAGCACAGATACGCAGTATTTT
.,TRBV13,TRBJ2-7,many,CASSLSGNEQYF,TGTGCCAGCAGCTTATCTGGTAACGAGCAGTACTTC
.,TRBV5-1,TRBJ1-2,.,CASSLDREAGYTF,TGCGCCAGCAGCTTGGACAGGGAGGCTGGCTACACCTTC
.,TRBV12-3/TRBV12-4,TRBJ1-3,few,CASRQGEAGNTIYF,TGTGCCTCTAGGCAGGGAGAGGCTGGAAACACCATATATTTT
.,TRBV4-1,TRBJ2-7,.,CASSLYGEGAYEQYF,TGCGCCAGCAGCCTCTATGGGGAAGGGGCCTACGAGCAGTACTTC
.,TRBV12-3/TRBV12-4,TRBJ2-5,.,CASTFMQGAGETQYF,TGTGCCAGCACTTTCATGCAGGGTGCGGGAGAGACCCAGTACTTC
TRBD1,TRBV29-1,TRBJ1-2,.,CSGDPGQPFYGYTF,TGCAGCGGCGACCCGGGACAGCCCTTCTATGGCTACACCTTC
.,TRBV12-3/TRBV12-4,TRBJ2-1,many,CASSLERAGSNEQFF,TGTGCCAGCAGTTTAGAAAGGGCAGGGAGCAATGAGCAGTTCTTC
.,TRBV6-5,TRBJ2-2,many,CASSYTGTLRPGELFF,TGTGCCAGCAGTTACACCGGGACCCTCCGGCCCGGGGAGCTGTTTTTT
TRBD1,TRBV4-1,TRBJ2-1,.,CASSTGQGEGEQFF,TGCGCCAGCAGTACGGGACAGGGTGAGGGCGAGCAGTTCTTC
.,TRBV20-1,TRBJ1-1,.,CSASTVARTTEAFF,TGCAGTGCTAGTACCGTGGCGCGGACCACTGAAGCCTTCTTT
TRBD2,TRBV4-3,TRBJ2-5,.,CTSSQTGGTETQYF,TGCACCAGCAGCCAAACGGGAGGAACAGAGACCCAGTACTTC
TRBD2,TRBV11-3,TRBJ2-1,.,CASSREGNEQLF,TGTGCCAGTAGTCGGGAGGGTAATGAGCAGTTATTC
.,TRBV19,TRBJ1-1,.,CASSEDSLTAFF,TGTGCCAGTAGTGAGGACAGCCTCACGGCTTTCTTT
.,TRBV5-4,TRBJ2-5,.,CANSLDGGGQEIQYF,TGTGCCAACAGCTTGGATGGGGGAGGCCAAGAGATCCAGTACTTC
.,TRBV4-2,TRBJ1-4,.,CASSQDLLGGAAAEKLFF,TGTGCCAGCAGCCAAGATCTTCTCGGGGGCGCGGCTGCGGAAAAACTGTTTTTT
.,TRBV12-5,TRBJ2-4,.,CANGLELGRLAKIIQYF,TGTGCTAATGGTTTGGAACTGGGGCGGTTAGCCAAAATCATTCAGTACTTC
TRBD1,TRBV4-1,TRBJ2-5,.,CASSPRQTGIQETQYF,TGCGCCAGCAGCCCCAGGCAGACAGGGATCCAAGAGACCCAGTACTTC
TRBD2,TRBV20-1,TRBJ2-7,.,CSAPDPLARGYEQYF,TGCAGTGCACCGGACCCACTAGCGCGAGGATATGAGCAGTACTTC
TRBD1,TRBV4-2,TRBJ1-1,many,CASSPTGANTEAFF,TGTGCCAGCAGCCCGACAGGGGCGAACACTGAAGCTTTCTTT
.,TRBV4-1,TRBJ2-6,.,CASSQEGTGRSGANVLTF,TGCGCCAGCAGCCAAGAAGGTACGGGCCGCTCTGGGGCCAACGTCCTGACTTTC
TRBD1,TRBV5-1,TRBJ1-2,.,CASSTGTAVRGYTF,TGCGCCAGCAGCACCGGGACAGCGGTGCGTGGCTACACCTTC
.,TRBV12-5,TRBJ2-2,.,CVSSIRENTGEMFF,TGTGTCAGCAGTATCAGGGAGAACACCGGGGAGATGTTTTTT
.,TRBV29-1,TRBJ1-4,.,CSVRRRGSEKLFF,TGCAGCGTTCGTAGAAGGGGCAGCGAAAAACTGTTTTTT
.,TRBV20-1,TRBJ2-5,.,CSALGQWRRETQHF,TGCAGTGCTTTGGGACAGTGGCGACGGGAGACCCAGCACTTC
.,TRBV11-3,TRBJ1-4,.,CASNISKWGSGREKLFF,TGTGCCAGCAACATATCTAAGTGGGGAAGCGGACGGGAAAAACTGTTTTTT
TRBD1,TRBV6-1,TRBJ2-1,.,CAGRDPGAFGTGVFNEQFF,TGTGCCGGCAGGGACCCCGGTGCCTTTGGGACAGGGGTTTTCAATGAGCAGTTCTTC
TRBD1,TRBV5-5,TRBJ1-2,.,CASSLGQGTAYGYTF,TGTGCCAGCAGCCTGGGACAGGGGACGGCTTATGGCTACACCTTC
TRBD2,TRBV4-2,TRBJ2-3,.,CAISQDSGTSGALGDTLYF,TGTGCCATCAGCCAAGACTCAGGTACTAGCGGGGCCCTCGGAGATACGCTGTATTTT
TRBD1,TRBV5-4,TRBJ1-6,.,CASSRAGTDNSPLHF,TGTGCCAGCAGCCGAGCCGGGACAGATAATTCACCCCTCCACTTT
.,TRBV6-1,TRBJ1-1,.,CASIRDRGFLNSEAFF,TGTGCCAGCATCAGGGACCGGGGATTCCTGAACTCTGAAGCTTTCTTT
.,TRBV12-3/TRBV12-4,TRBJ1-6,.,CISGLSPGTVNSPLQF,TGTATCAGCGGTTTAAGTCCCGGGACGGTTAATTCACCCCTCCAGTTT
TRBD1,TRBV12-3/TRBV12-4,TRBJ1-1,many,CASSLVFRGSTEAFF,TGTGCCAGCAGTTTAGTTTTCAGGGGGAGCACTGAAGCTTTCTTT
.,TRBV11-2,TRBJ2-1,.,CASSLWDRTINKQFF,TGTGCCAGCAGCTTATGGGACCGCACCATCAATAAGCAGTTCTTC
.,TRBV28,TRBJ2-7,few,CASSLGGGLSYEQYF,TGTGCCAGCAGTTTAGGAGGGGGACTCTCCTACGAGCAGTACTTC